A single T cell receptor (beta chain) is shown here with its context. The entry originates in a study of blood T cell repertoires in COVID-19. About the research overall: Researchers got acute and convalescent COVID-19 samples from the United States, Italy and Spain. From T cells, B-cell-depleted T cells, or PBMCs came the material, which was cDNA or gDNA.

Authors' methods: Estimated nucleated cell counts came from reference gene primer amplification. Libraries were prepared by immunoSEQ multiplex PCR; TCRdb keeps only in-frame clonotypes and omits some of them. D and trimming were read from the DNA, whereas the V and J calls and clone size are those reported in that table. The sample carries under 150,000 clones, about 91% recorded once. Material: peripheral blood. This TCR was recovered from a human donor in a cohort sampled during active COVID-19.

DNA for the CDR3: TGTGCCAGCAGCTTTGGGACAGCGCAAGAGACCCAGTACTTC. Translation gives CASSFGTAQETQYF. The J gene is TRBJ2-5, the V gene TRBV5-4; TRBD1 agrees at 7 bases. J gave up 2 bases and V 2 bases, and 3 bases lay outside the gene matches. The CDR3 sequence is 14 residues long. The germline V gene has CDR1 SGHNT and CDR2 YYREEE (reference sequence).